This paragraph covers one T cell receptor (beta chain) sequence. No antigen is known for it. V was clipped by 4 bases and J by 1 base, with 11 bases between them. The germline V gene encodes CDR1 SGHDT and CDR2 YYEEEE. This CDR3 comprises 14 residues. These data originate in a study of shared clonotypes between healthy human individuals. Findings and limits, study-wide: Only blood samples were collected, and tissue repertoires likely differ. A generally larger estimated richness was seen in naive subsets than in memory subsets.

Execution of the assay was at deep level. The material for each subset, its genomic DNA, was split evenly across several immunoSEQ plates. TCRdb's copy holds only in-frame clones and misses some; the assay was immunoSEQ multiplex PCR. The data show roughly 1,000,000 clones, 75% to 85% seen once. This receptor was obtained from a man younger than 35 in good health. Some clones in this sample may be carry-over from other donors' samples. The chain is built from TRBV5-6 and TRBJ1-2; D remains unclear. Sequenced sample: memory CD4+ T cells from PBMCs. Subset: CD45RA-negative fraction. CDR3 sequence (DNA): TGTGCCAGCAGCCTTGGCTCTCTTAACTATGGCTACACCTTC. It is translated as CASSLGSLNYGYTF.